This T cell receptor (beta chain) comes out of a study of cytomegalovirus exposure and HLA in healthy donors. General observations from the study: Later analysis demonstrated an association between a missense DCLRE1C variant and TCR beta V- and J-gene trimming.

PCR primers comprised 60 Vbeta and 13 Jbeta primers. Per the study methods: Roughly 12 million shared chains were among about 80 million unique TCR beta chains counted in a later analysis. The method was immunoSEQ multiplex PCR; TCRdb's version includes in-frame clones alone and lacks a portion of them. V and J calls and clone size are those listed in that table; D and trimming were worked out from the DNA. This repertoire shows approximately 100,000 clones, about 85% found once; its top ten account for 6.5% to 9%. V shed 4 bases, J shed 5 bases, and the junction held 7 bases outside the gene matches. Germline CDR1 LNHDA, CDR2 SQIVND (reference sequence). This CDR3 spans 14 amino acids. Worth noting for this clone: Its specificity is unknown.

The sample consisted of PBMCs. This chain joins TRBV19 and TRBJ2-5, with TRBD1 matching over 7 bases. The TCR comes from a man in his forties in good health and CMV-seropositive. CDR3 nucleotides: TGTGCCAGTAGTACTTCAGGGGGATGGGAGACCCAGTACTTC. Its translation is CASSTSGGWETQYF.